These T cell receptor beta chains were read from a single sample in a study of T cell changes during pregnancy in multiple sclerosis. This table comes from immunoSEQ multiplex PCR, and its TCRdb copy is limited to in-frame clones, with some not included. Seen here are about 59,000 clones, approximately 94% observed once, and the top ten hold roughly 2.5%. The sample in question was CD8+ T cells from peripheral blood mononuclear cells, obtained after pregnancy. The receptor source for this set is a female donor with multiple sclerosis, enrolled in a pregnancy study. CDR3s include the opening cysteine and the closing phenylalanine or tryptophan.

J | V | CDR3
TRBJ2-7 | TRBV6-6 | CATFSGRSSYEQYF
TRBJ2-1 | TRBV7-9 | CASSFSFGEYNEQFF
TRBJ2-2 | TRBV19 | CASSIDPGGGSIGELFF
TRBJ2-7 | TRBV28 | CASTRPLSGSSSYEQYF
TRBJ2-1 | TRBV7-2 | CASSEKSAGAWNEQFF
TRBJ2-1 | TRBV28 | CASSLSLAGGNEQFF
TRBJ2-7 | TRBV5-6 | CASSWGTGSNEQYF
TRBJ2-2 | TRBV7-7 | CASRGPGTGELFF
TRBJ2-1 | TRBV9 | CASSVAQGLGYYNEQFF
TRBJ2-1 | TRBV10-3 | CAISLGTSGTYNEQFF
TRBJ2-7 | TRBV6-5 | CASSPTGSYEQYF
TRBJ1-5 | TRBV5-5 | CASSLTGNQPQHF
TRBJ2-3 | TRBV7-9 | CASSLVITDTQYF
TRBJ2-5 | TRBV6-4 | CASSDGRGSMVWQETQYF
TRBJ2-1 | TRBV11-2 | CASSVLAGNEQFF
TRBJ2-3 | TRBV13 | CASSLGRKTDTQYF
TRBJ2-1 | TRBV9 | CASSGSGTSDLSYNEQFF
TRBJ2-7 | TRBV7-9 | CASSLTGAYEQYF
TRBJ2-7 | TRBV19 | CASSMGLGAYEQYF
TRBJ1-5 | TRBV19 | CASSIQVQGHSNQPQHF
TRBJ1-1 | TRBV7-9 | CASSLSPWRNMNTEAFF
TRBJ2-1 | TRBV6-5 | CASSLLAANEQFF
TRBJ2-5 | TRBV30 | CAWTLELVETQYF
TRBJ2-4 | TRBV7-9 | CASSLDGSDIQYF
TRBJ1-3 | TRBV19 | CASIRQGWGNTIYF